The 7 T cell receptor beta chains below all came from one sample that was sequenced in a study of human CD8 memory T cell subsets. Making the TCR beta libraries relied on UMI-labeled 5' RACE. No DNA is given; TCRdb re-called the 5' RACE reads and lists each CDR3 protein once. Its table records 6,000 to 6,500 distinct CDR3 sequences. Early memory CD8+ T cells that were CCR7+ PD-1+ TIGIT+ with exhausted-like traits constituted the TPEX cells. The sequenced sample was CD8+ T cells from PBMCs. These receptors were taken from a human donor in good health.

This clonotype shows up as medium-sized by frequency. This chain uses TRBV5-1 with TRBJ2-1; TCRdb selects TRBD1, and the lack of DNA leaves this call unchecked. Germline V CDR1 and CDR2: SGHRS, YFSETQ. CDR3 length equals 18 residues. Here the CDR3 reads CASSLLTPFGTNDNEQFF.

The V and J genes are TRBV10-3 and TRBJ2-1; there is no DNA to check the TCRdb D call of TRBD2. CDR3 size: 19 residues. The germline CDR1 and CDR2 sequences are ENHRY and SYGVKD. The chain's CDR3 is CAISDLLAGVTPTNNEQFF.

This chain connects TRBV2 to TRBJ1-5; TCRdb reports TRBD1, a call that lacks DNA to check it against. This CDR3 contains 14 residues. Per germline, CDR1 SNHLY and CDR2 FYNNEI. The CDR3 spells CASSERQGNQPQHF.

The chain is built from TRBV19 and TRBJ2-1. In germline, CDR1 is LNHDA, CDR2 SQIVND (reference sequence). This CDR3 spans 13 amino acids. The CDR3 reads CATSVRSYNEQFF.

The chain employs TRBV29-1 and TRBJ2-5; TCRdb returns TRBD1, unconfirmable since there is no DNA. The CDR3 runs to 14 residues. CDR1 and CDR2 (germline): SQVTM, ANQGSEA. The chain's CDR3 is CSVPSPGQRETQYF.

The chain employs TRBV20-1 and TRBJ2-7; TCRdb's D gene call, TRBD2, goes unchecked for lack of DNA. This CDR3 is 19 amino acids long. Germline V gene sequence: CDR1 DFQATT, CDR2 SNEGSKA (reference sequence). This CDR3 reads CSARPLRALAGAHSYEQYF.

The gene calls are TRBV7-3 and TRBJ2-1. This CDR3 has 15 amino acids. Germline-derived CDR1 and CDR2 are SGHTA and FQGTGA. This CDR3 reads CASSIAGGPLHEQFF.